The TCR beta chain under discussion was sequenced for a study of blood T cells in healthy people across ages. Study-wide points: It was found that TCR beta diversity correlated strongly with the percentage of naive T cells. Age brought a roughly linear fall in TCR beta diversity measured per million T cells. Unsorted PBMCs blocked a conclusive comparison of naive and antigen-experienced cells.

Each of the donors had roughly 9.1 milliliters of peripheral blood drawn into EDTA-treated Vacutainer tubes. Trimming shortened V by 2 bases and J by 1 base, and 11 bases separated the two germline ends. The germline CDR1 and CDR2 sequences are MNHNY and SVGAGI (reference sequence). The CDR3 extends over 15 amino acids. Worth noting for this clonotype: Its antigen remains unidentified.

Then a second PCR, running roughly 7 to 11 cycles, was carried out with a sample-barcoded 5' primer and a J-beta primer mix. Each CDR3 protein is one row after TCRdb ran MiXCR on the 5' RACE reads. The sample lists about 1 million distinct CDR3 sequences, 40% to 55% occurring once. V usage is TRBV6-6 and J usage is TRBJ1-1; perhaps TRBD1 as D (6 bases). Sequenced: blood. The receptor's source is a woman in her fifties or sixties in good health. The CDR3 coding sequence is TGTGCCAGCAGTTACCCCGGAGGGGGGAACACTGAAGCTTTCTTT. Translated: CASSYPGGGNTEAFF.